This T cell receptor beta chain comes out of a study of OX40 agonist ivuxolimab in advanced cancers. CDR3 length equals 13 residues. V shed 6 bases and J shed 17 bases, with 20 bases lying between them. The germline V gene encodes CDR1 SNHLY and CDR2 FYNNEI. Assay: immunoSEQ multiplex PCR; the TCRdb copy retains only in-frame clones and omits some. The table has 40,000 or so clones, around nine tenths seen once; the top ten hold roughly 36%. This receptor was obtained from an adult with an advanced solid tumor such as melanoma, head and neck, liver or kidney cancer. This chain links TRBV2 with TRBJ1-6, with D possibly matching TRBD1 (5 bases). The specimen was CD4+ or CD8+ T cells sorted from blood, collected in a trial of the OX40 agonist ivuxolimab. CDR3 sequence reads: CASSPRGSLPIHF. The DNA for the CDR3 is TGTGCCAGCAGCCCAAGGGGCAGCCTCCCCATCCACTTT.